The 23 T cell receptor beta chains given below trace back to one sample, sequenced in a study of blood T cell repertoires in COVID-19 (dated by TCRdb to 2019 to 2021). Preparation of the library involved the immunoSEQ multiplex PCR assay. TCRdb's version of the immuneACCESS table is confined to in-frame rearrangements and falls short of the full clone set. An unresolved V gene accounts for under half of the shortfall where checked; the remainder is of unknown origin. The sample table shows 130,000 or so clones, and approximately 88% are seen once. About 1.5% of the sample rests with the top ten. Sequenced material: peripheral blood. The receptors were gathered from a man aged 60 to 75 with acute or convalescent COVID-19.

The chain combines TRBV7-6 with TRBJ1-1; D not resolved. Trimming shortened V by 2 bases and J by 3 bases, and 7 bases separated the two germline ends. In germline, CDR1 is SGHVS, CDR2 FNYEAQ. The CDR3 loop spans 13 amino acids. As DNA, the CDR3 is TGTGCCAGCAGCTTACGGGGAGACACTGAAGCTTTCTTT. Encoded protein: CASSLRGDTEAFF.

This chain uses TRBV19 with TRBJ2-5; 7 bases align to TRBD1. The CDR3 sequence is 13 residues long. The junction had 4 bases not matched to a gene; V was cut back by 6 bases and J by 3 bases. Looked up from germline, CDR1 is LNHDA and CDR2 is SQIVND (reference sequence). The CDR3 nucleotides read TGTGCCAGTAGAGGGCAGGGGGAAGAGACCCAGTACTTC. Residues: CASRGQGEETQYF. Full variable domain (remainder filled in from reference TRBV19 and TRBJ2-5): DGGITQSPKYLFRKEGQNVTLSCEQNLNHDAMYWYRQDPGQGLRLIYYSQIVNDFQKGDIAEGYSVSREKKESFPLTVTSAQKNPTAFYLCASRGQGEETQYFGPGTRLLVL.

The CDR3 DNA reads as TGTGCCAGTAGCGGTACGGGACAGACCTACGAGCAGTACTTC. Amino acids: CASSGTGQTYEQYF. This rearrangement joins TRBV19 to TRBJ2-7, with 7 positions matching TRBD1. The germline V gene has CDR1 LNHDA and CDR2 SQIVND (reference sequence). Trimming removed 6 bases from V and 2 bases from J; junction bases left unmatched: 7. The CDR3 is 14 amino acids.

The rearrangement uses TRBV9 and TRBJ2-7; a possible D gene is TRBD2 (6 bases). The CDR3 is 14 residues long. V lost 4 bases and J lost 6, with 17 bases in between. CDR1 and CDR2 from the germline V gene are SGDLS and YYNGEE. CDR3 residues: CASSPGRWGGEQYF. DNA for the CDR3: TGTGCCAGCAGCCCCGGACGCTGGGGAGGCGAGCAGTACTTC.

The rearrangement joins TRBV7-2 to TRBJ1-2, with D perhaps matching TRBD1 (6 bases). V was trimmed by 2 bases and J by 7 bases, leaving 14 bases between them. This CDR3 region has 14 residues. Per germline, CDR1 SGHTA and CDR2 FQGNSA. Here the CDR3 reads CASSLRGLGGGYTF. CDR3 sequence (DNA): TGTGCCAGCAGCTTACGAGGGCTAGGGGGTGGCTACACCTTC.

The V gene is TRBV4-2, the J gene TRBJ2-2, with 12 bases that match TRBD2. CDR3 length: 17 residues. With V trimmed by 4 bases and J by 7 bases, 10 bases remained unmatched. Germline V gene sequence: CDR1 LGHNA, CDR2 YNFKEQ. The CDR3 sequence is CASSPEASGGAIGELFF. CDR3 DNA: TGTGCCAGCAGCCCCGAGGCTAGCGGGGGGGCTATCGGGGAGCTGTTTTTT.

The chain is built from TRBV1 and TRBJ2-7; the listed D gene, TRBD2, was not tested against the DNA. TRBV1 is classified as a pseudogene. The CDR3 length is 17 residues. This chain's CDR3 is CTSCAWLDTYSSYEQYF. For the CDR3, the DNA is TGCACCAGCTGCGCCTGGCTAGATACTTATAGCTCCTACGAGCAGTACTTC.

This sequence joins TRBV21-1 and TRBJ2-3; the D call TRBD2 from the table was never checked on the DNA. TRBV21-1 is recorded as a pseudogene. This CDR3 has 21 residues. In DNA, the CDR3 is TGTGCCAGCAGCAAAGCGCTTTCTGGGTCAAGGGACTATATTAGCACAGATACGCAGTATTTT. Amino acid sequence: CASSKALSGSRDYISTDTQYF.

The CDR3 sequence is CASALLSSGENTGELFF. CDR3 bases: TGTGCCAGCGCCCTTCTCTCTAGCGGGGAGAACACCGGGGAGCTGTTTTTT. The chain uses TRBV19 and TRBJ2-2; 9 bases map to TRBD2. CDR1 is LNHDA and CDR2 is SQIVND in the germline V gene (reference sequence). This CDR3 has 17 amino acids. Losses at the gene ends were 9 bases for V and 1 base for J; bases not matched to a gene: 12.

The V gene is TRBV20-1, the J gene TRBJ2-1, with 10 bases identical to TRBD1. CDR3 length equals 11 residues. Looked up from germline, CDR1 is DFQATT and CDR2 is SNEGSKA (reference sequence). J gave up 6 bases and V 7 bases, and 0 bases lay outside the gene matches. In DNA form, the CDR3 reads TGCAGTGGGACAGGGGGCAATGAGCAGTTCTTC. Its translation is CSGTGGNEQFF.

The chain is built from TRBV6-2 or TRBV6-3 and TRBJ2-7, with 11 positions matching TRBD1. This CDR3 has 16 amino acids. Germline lookup yields CDR1 MNHEY and CDR2 SVGEGT. The ends lost 5 bases at V and 0 bases at J; junction bases unmatched: 6. CDR3: CASSQTGTGGSYEQYF. In nucleotides, the CDR3 is TGTGCCAGCAGTCAGACCGGGACAGGGGGCTCCTACGAGCAGTACTTC.

V is TRBV3-1 (or the pseudogene TRBV3-2) and J is TRBJ1-6, with 8 bases lining up with TRBD1. Germline V gives CDR1 LGHDT, CDR2 YNNKEL (reference sequence). The CDR3 has 15 amino acids. The V segment lost 1 base and the J segment 6 bases; nucleotides outside the gene matches: 2. The DNA for the CDR3 is TGTGCCAGCAGCCAAGCGACAGGGGTTAATTCACCCCTCCACTTT. It translates to CASSQATGVNSPLHF.

V and J are TRBV12-3 or TRBV12-4 and TRBJ1-3; D is uncertain. With 6 bases removed from V and 0 bases from J, the gap between germline ends came to 6 bases. The CDR3 runs 13 residues. CDR3 in amino acids: CASRSSSGNTIYF. In nucleotides, the CDR3 is TGTGCCAGCAGGTCTTCCTCTGGAAACACCATATATTTT.

This clone appeared a few times. The chain employs TRBV5-4 and TRBJ2-7; 11 positions agree with TRBD2. Unmatched junction bases numbered 5, after V lost 4 bases and J lost 2 bases. CDR3 size: 15 residues. Germline CDR1 reads SGHNT; CDR2 reads YYREEE (reference sequence). For the CDR3, the DNA is TGTGCCAGCAGCGGGGGTAGCGGGAGGGCCTACGAGCAGTACTTC. Translation: CASSGGSGRAYEQYF.

V and J are TRBV19 and TRBJ1-5; 8 nucleotides line up with TRBD1. CDR1 is LNHDA, CDR2 SQIVND, per germline (reference sequence). The CDR3 totals 15 residues. V shed 7 bases, J shed 6 bases, and the junction held 11 bases outside the gene matches. The CDR3 DNA is TGTGCCAGTACGAGGGAGGCAGGGGGCTCTCAGCCCCAGCATTTT. Amino acids: CASTREAGGSQPQHF.

V gene TRBV19 combines with J gene TRBJ2-7; D remains ambiguous. Germline assignment: CDR1 LNHDA and CDR2 SQIVND (reference sequence). V was trimmed by 1 base and J by 2 bases, leaving 12 bases between them. CDR3 length: 15 amino acids. The CDR3 sequence: CASSIVGSVPYEQYF. Written as DNA, the CDR3 is TGTGCCAGTAGTATAGTCGGTTCCGTCCCCTACGAGCAGTACTTC.

This clone was found once. The rearrangement links TRBV2 to TRBJ2-5; 10 bases are shared with TRBD1. The CDR3 consists of 15 residues. From germline, CDR1 is SNHLY and CDR2 FYNNEI. V shed 2 bases and J 5 bases; nucleotides not matched to a gene: 5. The CDR3 here is CASSELTGQGETQYF. CDR3 nucleotides: TGTGCCAGCAGTGAATTAACGGGACAGGGGGAGACCCAGTACTTC.

This clone was recorded only once. The genes are TRBV10-1 and TRBJ2-7; the match to TRBD1 covers 7 bases. Germline CDR1 reads WNHNN; CDR2 reads SYGVQD (reference sequence). This CDR3 has 13 residues. J was trimmed by 3 bases and V by 6 bases; bases with no gene match: 5. The DNA for the CDR3 is TGCGCCAGCAGCGGACAGGTAATCTACGAGCAGTACTTC. It specifies CASSGQVIYEQYF.

The rearrangement links TRBV5-1 to TRBJ2-7, with 9 bases lining up with TRBD2. The V and J ends lost 3 bases and 0 bases, in that order; junction bases with no gene match: 7. Germline assignment: CDR1 SGHRS and CDR2 YFSETQ. The CDR3 extends over 16 amino acids. CDR3 in DNA: TGCGCCAGCAGCTCTGGCCTAGCGGGGCTCTCCTACGAGCAGTACTTC. Translating it yields CASSSGLAGLSYEQYF.

The chain carries TRBV6-5 and TRBJ2-5; no clear D. The CDR3 has 14 amino acids. V was trimmed by 2 bases and J by 3 bases, leaving 10 bases between them. Germline CDR1 is MNHEY and CDR2 is SVGAGI. In DNA form, the CDR3 reads TGTGCCAGCAGTTACAATCGGGTAAAAGAGACCCAGTACTTC. This gives the protein CASSYNRVKETQYF.

This clone was recorded once. The chain recombines TRBV21-1 with TRBJ2-1; TRBD2 is the table's D call, not checked against the DNA. TRBV21-1 is a pseudogene locus. The CDR3 is 18 amino acids. For the CDR3, the DNA is TGTGCCAGCAGCAAACAGCCCGGAAAACTAGCGGGAGTTAATGAGCAGTTCTTC. It is translated as CASSKQPGKLAGVNEQFF.

Ten or more counts support this clone. The genes are TRBV6-5 and TRBJ1-2; tentative D call: TRBD1 (5 bases). The CDR3 runs to 14 residues. Trimming stripped 5 bases from V and 5 bases from J, with 15 bases between. Looked up from germline, CDR1 is MNHEY and CDR2 is SVGAGI. The CDR3, as DNA: TGTGCCAGCAGTACCGCGGGACGGCAGTATGGCTACACCTTC. Protein product: CASSTAGRQYGYTF.

The chain recombines TRBV10-3 with TRBJ2-7, with 7 bases matching TRBD2. V gave up 4 bases and J gave up 2 bases; unmatched junction bases: 5. CDR1 ENHRY and CDR2 SYGVKD come from the germline V gene. The CDR3 is 14 residues long. The CDR3 region is CAISVGGRAYEQYF. The CDR3 DNA follows: TGTGCCATCAGTGTCGGGGGGAGGGCCTACGAGCAGTACTTC.